Given below is one T cell receptor (beta chain) in context. This clonotype has just a few counts. The target of this receptor is not known. Qualities for individual bases were not recorded, and no much larger clone is one base off. The sample comes from a study of Graves' ophthalmopathy and Graves' hyperthyroidism (dated 2018 in TCRdb). Turning to the overall study: Peripheral blood was collected at initial diagnosis, before any treatment. The study used TCR beta repertoire signatures to distinguish Graves' ophthalmopathy from Graves' hyperthyroidism and to predict progression to ophthalmopathy. In total, approximately 140 blood samples were TCR-sequenced: fewer than 50 ophthalmopathy, some 75 hyperthyroidism and around 17 hyperthyroidism-to-ophthalmopathy patients. To explore V-J signatures that separate ophthalmopathy from hyperthyroidism, a discovery set of about 100 patients was enrolled, consisting of 43 with ophthalmopathy and approximately 60 with stable hyperthyroidism. For independent validation, a separate cohort was made up of approximately 18 hyperthyroidism patients plus 17 patients who later progressed from hyperthyroidism to ophthalmopathy. In more than 5 hyperthyroidism patients, the T-cell repertoire of thyroid tissue was compared with the T-cell repertoire of blood. Following sample collection, hyperthyroidism patients were given methimazole at a starting dose of 30 mg daily, and ophthalmopathy patients were given high-dose intravenous methylprednisolone. The 100 or so discovery patients were randomly split 7:3 into training and test sets. Summary of the overall study and its limitations: In validation, the model predicted ophthalmopathy progression with about 71% sensitivity and less than 80% specificity; eleven to twelve predicted patients were CT-confirmed with GO in a median of 6.5 months. Most of the expanded thyroid clonotypes with a frequency above 0.001 were also detected in blood, and it was suggested that the thyroid immune response may be reflected by blood repertoires. No statistical method was used to set the sample size in advance, and the investigators knew which group each participant was assigned to. Ophthalmopathy was separated from stable hyperthyroidism by the 13-signature model with roughly 87% sensitivity and approximately 84% specificity in cross-validation and with 80%/75% in the test set.

For repertoire sequencing, the TCR beta CDR3 regions were amplified from RNA transcripts. HTBI primers and the Qiagen OneStep RT-PCR kit were used in a first-round RT-PCR, which was followed by a second-round multiplex PCR, size selection and purification. Libraries were sequenced on an Illumina HiSeq2000 using paired-end 100 bp reads. The original methods were these. SOAPnuke was used to process the reads, throwing out any read that had adapters, had uncalled bases, had a mean Phred below 15, or lacked an exact constant-primer or identifier match. High-quality paired reads were merged with COPE v1.2.5. Clonotypes were defined as unique nucleotide sequences and were aligned to IMGT TRB V, D and J references using MiTCR v1.1. The analysis was limited to V-J combinations with a frequency above 0.0001, which together covered more than 98% of repertoires. For each V-J combination, a TCR clonal expansion and chaos score was defined as F50 clonal expansion divided by the chaos observed in the TCRdist matrix. Welch's t-statistics and random forest were used to reduce features to 13 V-J combinations, which were fed into a naive Bayes classifier. The Morisita-Horn index was used to measure how similar the thyroid and blood repertoires were. The public reads were reanalyzed by TCRdb: fastp trimming at Q25, MiXCR alignment, in-frame beta chains only. Rows are unified per CDR3 protein, each entry keeping the most common DNA and genes. The V and J calls here are based on TCRdb, not the publication. The sample profile shows hundreds of thousands of distinct CDR3 sequences; roughly 20% of them were found once. The top ten constitute approximately 7% of the sample.

A patient counted as having stable hyperthyroidism if there was no progression to ophthalmopathy within 18 months of follow-up. Hyperthyroidism patients were newly diagnosed, were aged 18 to 65 years, and had a disease duration under 2 months. Patients with other autoimmune diseases, uncontrolled infections, pregnancy or lactation were excluded from the study. Diagnosis was based on clinical symptoms, serum thyroxine, TRAb, thyroid ultrasound and orbital computed tomography. Using Ficoll-Paque density gradient centrifugation, PBMCs were isolated from 8.5 to 10 ml of fresh peripheral blood. Total RNA was extracted with Trizol reagent and quality-checked on an Agilent 2100 Bioanalyzer. The V and J ends are trimmed by 6 bases and 9 bases, leaving 17 bases between them. The CDR3 goes from the cysteine to the phenylalanine over 13 residues. Only the CDR3 portion is preserved as DNA: 39 bases, with reading frame beginning at the first base. From a lookup of the germline V gene, CDR1 and CDR2 are MNHEY and SVGEGT.

The TCR was taken from a woman aged 18-35 years with stable Graves' hyperthyroidism. Some clones in this sample may be carry-over from other donors' samples. Donor details come from another sample of the same person, matched by shared clones. The rearranged segments are TRBV6-2 or TRBV6-3 and TRBJ2-5; possibly the D gene is TRBD2, per 7 matching bases. The sequencing sample was made of peripheral blood. The nucleotides read TGTGCCAGCAGCCCACAGGGACGGGAGGCCCAGTACTTC. It codes for CASSPQGREAQYF.